Listed below are T cell receptor beta chains from one sample, sequenced in a study of blood T cell repertoires in COVID-19. This table comes from immunoSEQ multiplex PCR, and its TCRdb copy is limited to in-frame clones, with some not included. There are fewer than 180,000 clones in the sample; about 80% occur only once, and roughly 2% lies in the top ten. The sequenced sample was peripheral blood. These receptors originate from a man between 65 and 80 years old with acute or convalescent COVID-19. CDR3s include the opening cysteine and the closing phenylalanine or tryptophan. A D gene is named only where the DNA matches it firmly. Clone size is not always given. Where it is, it says once, few, many or a class for expanded clones.

TRBD2,-,TRBV30,16,TRBJ2-5,TGTGCCTGGGATACTAGCGGGGGGGCAGCCCAAGAGACCCAGTACTTC,CAWDTSGGAAQETQYF
TRBD1,-,TRBV28,13,TRBJ1-2,TGTGCCAGCAGCCCGGGACAGGACTATGGCTACACCTTC,CASSPGQDYGYTF
-,-,TRBV28,14,TRBJ1-2,TGTGCCAGCAGTTTGCCCGGGAACGGGGATGGCTACACCTTC,CASSLPGNGDGYTF
TRBD2,-,TRBV19,15,TRBJ2-3,TGTGCCTCCAAAACGAGCGGGGGGCACCCAGATACGCAGTATTTT,CASKTSGGHPDTQYF
-,once,TRBV21-1,12,TRBJ2-2,TGTGCCAGCAGCTTGGAGCCCGGGGAGCTGTTTTTT,CASSLEPGELFF
TRBD2,-,TRBV5-1,16,TRBJ2-1,TGCGCCAGCAGCCCGCTCGGGACTAGCGGGGAAGGTGAGCAGTTCTTC,CASSPLGTSGEGEQFF
-,-,TRBV7-9,11,TRBJ2-1,TGTGCCAGCAGCCCTAGGATTGAGCAGTTCTTC,CASSPRIEQFF
-,-,TRBV7-2,14,TRBJ2-7,TGTGCCAGCAGCTTAGTGGGGAGCTCCTACGAGCAGTACTTC,CASSLVGSSYEQYF
-,-,TRBV29-1,16,TRBJ1-2,TGCAGCGTTGCGGCCTCGCTTGCGGGGAGTGGGTATGGCTACACCTTC,CSVAASLAGSGYGYTF
TRBD1,few,TRBV7-2,15,TRBJ1-5,TGTGCCAGCAGCCCAGGGACAGGGATCGGTCAGCCCCAGCATTTT,CASSPGTGIGQPQHF
-,-,TRBV5-5,14,TRBJ2-5,TGTGCCAGCAGCTTGCGGCAGGGAGGCGAGACCCAGTACTTC,CASSLRQGGETQYF
TRBD1,-,TRBV7-8,16,TRBJ1-4,TGTGCCAGCAGCCCCCGGACAGGGCCAAATAATGAAAAACTGTTTTTT,CASSPRTGPNNEKLFF
-,-,TRBV7-9,12,TRBJ2-1,TGTGCCAGCAGCCGAACGACAAATGAGCAGTTCTTC,CASSRTTNEQFF
TRBD1,-,TRBV25-1,14,TRBJ2-1,TGTGCCAGCAGTACCGGGACAGGGCGCAATGAGCAGTTCTTC,CASSTGTGRNEQFF
TRBD1,-,TRBV5-1,14,TRBJ1-6,TGCGCCAGCAGCTTGGGGACAGGGGATTCACCCCTCCACTTT,CASSLGTGDSPLHF
-,once,TRBV19,14,TRBJ1-3,TGTGCCAGTACCAAGGGGGGGGCCGGAAACACCATATATTTT,CASTKGGAGNTIYF
TRBD1,once,TRBV5-6,15,TRBJ1-2,TGTGCCAGCAGTCCCGGGACAGGGGCCTCCTATGGCTACACCTTC,CASSPGTGASYGYTF
TRBD1,few,TRBV24-1,13,TRBJ1-1,TGTGCCACCCTACGGGACAGGGAATTTGAAGCTTTCTTT,CATLRDREFEAFF
TRBD2,few,TRBV20-1,15,TRBJ2-7,TGCAGTGCTAGTTTTCGGACTAGCGGCTCCTACGAGCAGTACTTC,CSASFRTSGSYEQYF
TRBD1,once,TRBV30,12,TRBJ2-7,TGTGCCTGGAGCGCGTACAGGGGATGGCAGTACTTC,CAWSAYRGWQYF
TRBD1,-,TRBV7-3,16,TRBJ2-5,TGTGCCAGCAGCCGCGGGGGACAGGGTAGACAAGAGACCCAGTACTTC,CASSRGGQGRQETQYF
TRBD2,-,TRBV6-5,15,TRBJ2-7,TGTGCCAGCACCCCAGAGGGGACTAGGTCTGGCGAGCAGTACTTC,CASTPEGTRSGEQYF
TRBD1,-,TRBV5-1,15,TRBJ1-4,TGCGCCAGCACCGAGGGGACAGGGCGTGGTGAAAAACTGTTTTTT,CASTEGTGRGEKLFF
TRBD1,-,TRBV18,15,TRBJ2-7,TGTGCCAGCTCAGCGCGGGACAGGGGGACCTACGAGCAGTACTTC,CASSARDRGTYEQYF
-,few,TRBV7-2,14,TRBJ1-6,TGTGCCAGCGTGAGGAGCTCCTATAATTCACCCCTCCACTTT,CASVRSSYNSPLHF
-,-,TRBV18,15,TRBJ1-1,TGTGCCAGCTCACCCTTTGACCCCGGGGGGACTGAAGCTTTCTTT,CASSPFDPGGTEAFF
TRBD1,-,TRBV27,17,TRBJ1-5,TGTGCCAGCAGTCTAATAGCCGGACAGGGGACTGGGCAGCCCCAGCATTTT,CASSLIAGQGTGQPQHF
-,-,TRBV25-1,12,TRBJ2-2,TGTGCCAGCAGTTATTACACCGGGGAGCTGTTTTTT,CASSYYTGELFF
TRBD1,-,TRBV6-6,12,TRBJ1-5,TGTGCCAGCGCCCAGGGGGTTCAGCCCCAGCATTTT,CASAQGVQPQHF
-,few,TRBV7-3,18,TRBJ2-6,TGTGCCAGCAGCTTACAGGGACACCAAGTATCTGGGGCCAACGTCCTGACTTTC,CASSLQGHQVSGANVLTF